This T cell receptor beta chain was recorded in a study of PD-L1 blockade in urothelial cancer. Overall study context: About 85% of the 29 patients were men whose urothelial cancer was bladder-origin. Across blood samples, T cells had a median count of 141,255.

Pretreatment sampling and on-treatment sampling together yielded between 1 and 8 samples for each patient. Data came from immunoSEQ multiplex PCR; TCRdb stores just in-frame clones and leaves some out. Of 20,000 to 25,000 clones in the sample, roughly 84% were seen once. The CDR3 contains 15 residues. CDR1 and CDR2 from the germline V gene are SGHNT and YENEEA. V was pared by 5 bases and J by 1 base, with 5 bases of the junction left unmatched. The origin of this receptor is a man in his 70s with urothelial cancer. V usage is TRBV11-3 and J usage is TRBJ2-5; 9 nucleotides align to TRBD2. Specimen: PBMCs, collected around atezolizumab (anti-PD-L1) treatment. The CDR3, as DNA: TGTGCCAGCAGCGCCGGGACTAGCAGCCAAGAGACCCAGTACTTC. Translation gives CASSAGTSSQETQYF. Drawing the rest from reference TRBV11-3 and TRBJ2-5, the complete variable domain is EAGVVQSPRYKIIEKKQPVAFWCNPISGHNTLYWYLQNLGQGPELLIRYENEEAVDDSQLPKDRFSAERLKGVDSTLKIQPAELGDSAVYLCASSAGTSSQETQYFGPGTRLLVL.